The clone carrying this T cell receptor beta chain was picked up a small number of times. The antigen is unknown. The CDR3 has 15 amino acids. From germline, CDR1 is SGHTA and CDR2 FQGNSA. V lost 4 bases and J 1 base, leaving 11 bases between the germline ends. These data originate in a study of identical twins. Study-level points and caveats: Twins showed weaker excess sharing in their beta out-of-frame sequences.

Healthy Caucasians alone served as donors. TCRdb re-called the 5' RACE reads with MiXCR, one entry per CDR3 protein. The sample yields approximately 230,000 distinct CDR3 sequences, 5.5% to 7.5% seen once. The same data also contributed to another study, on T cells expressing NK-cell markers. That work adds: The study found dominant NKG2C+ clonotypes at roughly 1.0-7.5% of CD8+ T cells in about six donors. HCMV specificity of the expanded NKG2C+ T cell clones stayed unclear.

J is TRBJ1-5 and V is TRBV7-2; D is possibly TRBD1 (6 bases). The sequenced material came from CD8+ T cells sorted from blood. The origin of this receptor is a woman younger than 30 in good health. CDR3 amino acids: CASSSGVTSNQPQHF. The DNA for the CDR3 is TGTGCCAGCAGCTCAGGGGTAACGAGCAATCAGCCCCAGCATTTT.